This is a list of T cell receptor beta chains from one sample in a study of T cell responses to AZD1222 COVID-19 vaccine. Measured with immunoSEQ multiplex PCR; TCRdb has only the in-frame clones, and not every one. The sample lists about 54,000 clones, about 89% occurring once. The material was peripheral blood, obtained on day 0 of AZD1222 vaccination. Receptor source: an adult in good health. Both conserved end residues are part of each CDR3. The D gene is left open where the match is weak.

J gene: TRBJ2-1; D gene: -; V gene: TRBV6-5; CDR3 DNA: TGTGCCAGCAGTTACTCGATTCGTGGCAATGAGCAGTTCTTC; CDR3 protein: CASSYSIRGNEQFF
J gene: TRBJ1-1; D gene: -; V gene: TRBV5-1; CDR3 DNA: TGCGCCAGCAGCTTTAGAGGGACGAACACTGAAGCTTTCTTT; CDR3 protein: CASSFRGTNTEAFF
J gene: TRBJ1-2; D gene: -; V gene: TRBV4-2; CDR3 DNA: TGTGCCAGCAGCCAAGGCCGGGATTCCCTGTATGGCTACACCTTC; CDR3 protein: CASSQGRDSLYGYTF
J gene: TRBJ2-1; D gene: -; V gene: TRBV9; CDR3 DNA: TGTGCCAGCAGCGTAGAGGCCGGGCGCACCTACAATGAGCAGTTCTTC; CDR3 protein: CASSVEAGRTYNEQFF
J gene: TRBJ2-1; D gene: TRBD2; V gene: TRBV10-1; CDR3 DNA: TGCGCCAGCAGCCCCCCGGGACTAGCGGCATACAATGAGCAGTTCTTC; CDR3 protein: CASSPPGLAAYNEQFF
J gene: TRBJ1-6; D gene: TRBD1; V gene: TRBV3-1/TRBV3-2; CDR3 DNA: TGTGCCAGCAGCCCGATCGGACAGGGCGTACACTCCTATAATTCACCCCTCCACTTT; CDR3 protein: CASSPIGQGVHSYNSPLHF
J gene: TRBJ1-2; D gene: TRBD1; V gene: TRBV7-9; CDR3 DNA: TGTGCCAGCAGCTCGGCCGGGACAGGGGCTCGGGGCTACACCTTC; CDR3 protein: CASSSAGTGARGYTF
J gene: TRBJ2-7; D gene: -; V gene: TRBV7-9; CDR3 DNA: TGTGCCAGCAGCTTAAGCTCCTACGAGCAGTACTTC; CDR3 protein: CASSLSSYEQYF
J gene: TRBJ2-1; D gene: -; V gene: TRBV6-1; CDR3 DNA: TGTGCCAGCAGTGAAGTTAGACTAGTGCAGTTCTTC; CDR3 protein: CASSEVRLVQFF
J gene: TRBJ2-7; D gene: -; V gene: TRBV7-9; CDR3 DNA: TGTGCCAGCAGCCACCCTGCAGGGTACGAGCAGTACTTC; CDR3 protein: CASSHPAGYEQYF